This T cell receptor beta chain was identified in a study of tumor-infiltrating lymphocytes in primary liver carcinoma. On the study more broadly: Regardless of tissue type, samples showed similar yields of roughly 3.65 to 8 million productive TCRbeta reads. Regarding the study as a whole: Because of bulk unsorted sampling, CD4+ and CD8+ repertoires were not subjected to comparison. The overlap of tumor-adjacent and tumor-blood pairs was smaller than that of tumor region pairs.

To note about this clonotype: Antigen unknown.

Germline V lookup: CDR1 SEHNR, CDR2 FQNEAQ (reference sequence). The CDR3 totals 14 residues. V was cut by 4 bases and J by 8 bases, with 14 bases left in between. Synthesis of TCR beta cDNA was carried out from approximately 470 ng total RNA with a constant-region primer. ARM-PCR, slightly modified, supplied the TCR beta libraries through three nested multiplex PCR rounds. Both of the initial two PCR rounds ran for roughly 10 cycles and employed TRBV1-TRBV30 forward primers alongside a C-beta reverse primer. MiXCR was run by TCRdb on the multiplex PCR reads, yielding one entry per CDR3 protein. Of fewer than 350,000 distinct CDR3 sequences listed, approximately 65% are singletons. They got blood RNA out of unsorted whole blood and also pulled out germline DNA.

This chain links TRBV7-9 with TRBJ1-4; D may be TRBD1 (5 bases). The sequencing sample was made of peripheral blood. The TCR originated in a man aged 35 to 55 with primary liver carcinoma and hepatitis B virus infection. For the CDR3, the DNA is TGTGCCAGCAGCTCGCTCAGGGCGGACGAAAAACTGTTTTTT. The encoded protein is CASSSLRADEKLFF.